This is a list of T cell receptor beta chains from one sample in a study of blood T cell repertoires in COVID-19. Using immunoSEQ multiplex PCR, the repertoire was profiled, and TCRdb retains in-frame clones only, with some absent. The sample lists about 59,000 clones, approximately 79% seen once, with roughly 9.8% in the top ten. The sequencing sample was made of peripheral blood. These receptors were collected from a human donor in a cohort sampled during active COVID-19. CDR3s include the opening cysteine and the closing phenylalanine or tryptophan. The order of the fields is J gene, clone size, V gene, D gene, CDR3 DNA, CDR3 protein. D genes are given only for firm matches. Not every row has a clone size; where given, it reads once, few, many or a size class.

j_gene: TRBJ2-1
abundance: NA
v_gene: TRBV19
d_gene: NA
CDR3nt: TGTGCCAGTCAAGTTACCGGGGGTTTGGGTGCTGAGCAGTTCTTC
CDR3aa: CASQVTGGLGAEQFF

j_gene: TRBJ2-5
abundance: NA
v_gene: TRBV3-1/TRBV3-2
d_gene: TRBD2
CDR3nt: TGTGCCAGCAGCCAAGCGGGACTAGCGTACGGAAACGGCCAAGAGACCCAGTACTTC
CDR3aa: CASSQAGLAYGNGQETQYF

j_gene: TRBJ2-7
abundance: NA
v_gene: TRBV19
d_gene: TRBD1
CDR3nt: TGTGCCAGTAGTACCACCGGACAGGTCTACGAGCAGTACTTC
CDR3aa: CASSTTGQVYEQYF

j_gene: TRBJ2-3
abundance: NA
v_gene: TRBV7-2
d_gene: TRBD2
CDR3nt: TGTGCCAGCAGCCCTGGGACTAGCTGGGATACGCAGTATTTT
CDR3aa: CASSPGTSWDTQYF

j_gene: TRBJ2-7
abundance: NA
v_gene: TRBV6-2/TRBV6-3
d_gene: NA
CDR3nt: TGTGCCAGCAGTTACTCGAAAGCTAGTCACTACGAGCAGTACTTC
CDR3aa: CASSYSKASHYEQYF

j_gene: TRBJ1-5
abundance: NA
v_gene: TRBV3-1/TRBV3-2
d_gene: TRBD1
CDR3nt: TGTGCCAGCAGCCCCCACACCGGGACAGCCGGATATCAGCCCCAGCATTTT
CDR3aa: CASSPHTGTAGYQPQHF

j_gene: TRBJ2-4
abundance: NA
v_gene: TRBV28
d_gene: TRBD1
CDR3nt: TGTGCCAGCAGTCCCACCGGGACAGGGAGGGGAAACATTCAGTACTTC
CDR3aa: CASSPTGTGRGNIQYF

j_gene: TRBJ2-2
abundance: NA
v_gene: TRBV28
d_gene: TRBD1
CDR3nt: TGTGCCAGCAGAATATCAGGACAGGGGGCGCAGGGGGAGCTGTTTTTT
CDR3aa: CASRISGQGAQGELFF

j_gene: TRBJ2-7
abundance: NA
v_gene: TRBV7-2
d_gene: TRBD2
CDR3nt: TGTGCCAGCAGCGGGTCTTCGGACAGAGCGCTAGCGGGGGGGGGAGCGCAGTACTTC
CDR3aa: CASSGSSDRALAGGGAQYF

j_gene: TRBJ1-1
abundance: NA
v_gene: TRBV28
d_gene: TRBD1
CDR3nt: TGTGCCAGCAGACATGACAGGGGTCCTAACACTGAAGCTTTCTTT
CDR3aa: CASRHDRGPNTEAFF

j_gene: TRBJ2-1
abundance: NA
v_gene: TRBV19
d_gene: TRBD1
CDR3nt: TGTGCCAGTAGAGCCACAGGGGTTTCTACCGATGAGCAGTTCTTC
CDR3aa: CASRATGVSTDEQFF

j_gene: TRBJ2-7
abundance: NA
v_gene: TRBV29-1
d_gene: TRBD1
CDR3nt: TGCAGCGTTGGACCCGACAGGGTCGAAAGCCACGAGCAGTACTTC
CDR3aa: CSVGPDRVESHEQYF

j_gene: TRBJ2-3
abundance: NA
v_gene: TRBV13
d_gene: TRBD2
CDR3nt: TGTGCCAGCAGCTGGGAGGGCAGGGGCACAGATACGCAGTATTTT
CDR3aa: CASSWEGRGTDTQYF

j_gene: TRBJ1-1
abundance: NA
v_gene: TRBV12-5
d_gene: NA
CDR3nt: TGTGCTAGTGGTCTCGGAGGATCAACTGAAGCTTTCTTT
CDR3aa: CASGLGGSTEAFF

j_gene: TRBJ2-7
abundance: few
v_gene: TRBV19
d_gene: TRBD1
CDR3nt: TGTGCCAGTAGTATTGGGACAGGGGGCATATACGAGCAGTACTTC
CDR3aa: CASSIGTGGIYEQYF

j_gene: TRBJ2-7
abundance: once
v_gene: TRBV6-5
d_gene: TRBD1
CDR3nt: TGTGCCAGCAGATCGGACCGGGACAGCTCCTACGAGCAGTACTTC
CDR3aa: CASRSDRDSSYEQYF

j_gene: TRBJ1-3
abundance: few
v_gene: TRBV28
d_gene: NA
CDR3nt: TGTGCCAGCAGTTTCCGCCGGGGGAGTATGGCTGGAAACACCATATATTTT
CDR3aa: CASSFRRGSMAGNTIYF

j_gene: TRBJ1-5
abundance: many
v_gene: TRBV3-1/TRBV3-2
d_gene: TRBD1
CDR3nt: TGTGCCAGCAGCCAAGAGGTCGTGACAGGGGGAGATCAGCCCCAGCATTTT
CDR3aa: CASSQEVVTGGDQPQHF

j_gene: TRBJ2-2
abundance: NA
v_gene: TRBV9
d_gene: NA
CDR3nt: TGTGCCAGCAGCATGACGGGAGCAGCCGGGGAGCTGTTTTTT
CDR3aa: CASSMTGAAGELFF

j_gene: TRBJ1-3
abundance: once
v_gene: TRBV6-5
d_gene: NA
CDR3nt: TGTGCCAGCAGTTACTCGCGCAGGCTCTCTGGAAACACCATATATTTT
CDR3aa: CASSYSRRLSGNTIYF

j_gene: TRBJ2-7
abundance: NA
v_gene: TRBV7-2
d_gene: NA
CDR3nt: TGTGCCAGCAGCAACACGGTATCAGGGGCGTCCTACGAGCAGTACTTC
CDR3aa: CASSNTVSGASYEQYF

j_gene: TRBJ1-2
abundance: NA
v_gene: TRBV9
d_gene: TRBD1
CDR3nt: TGTGCCAGCAGCTCCCCGGGACAGGGCGAAGGGGGCTACACCTTC
CDR3aa: CASSSPGQGEGGYTF

j_gene: TRBJ2-7
abundance: NA
v_gene: TRBV7-6
d_gene: TRBD2
CDR3nt: TGTGCCAGCAGCAAACAATTGGGACTAGCGATGGAGCAGTACTTC
CDR3aa: CASSKQLGLAMEQYF

j_gene: TRBJ1-2
abundance: NA
v_gene: TRBV19
d_gene: NA
CDR3nt: TGTGCCAGTAGTATAGATCGGCGGGATGGCTACACCTTC
CDR3aa: CASSIDRRDGYTF

j_gene: TRBJ2-3
abundance: NA
v_gene: TRBV19
d_gene: NA
CDR3nt: TGTGCCAGCGCACCTATCAACACAGATACGCAGTATTTT
CDR3aa: CASAPINTDTQYF

j_gene: TRBJ2-3
abundance: NA
v_gene: TRBV6-2/TRBV6-3
d_gene: TRBD2
CDR3nt: TGTGCCAGCAGTTACTTAGCGGGAGGCACAGATACGCAGTATTTT
CDR3aa: CASSYLAGGTDTQYF

j_gene: TRBJ1-5
abundance: NA
v_gene: TRBV19
d_gene: TRBD1
CDR3nt: TGTGCCAGTAGTACAGAGGCCCAGGGGGTAGTTTCTCAGCCCCAGCATTTT
CDR3aa: CASSTEAQGVVSQPQHF

j_gene: TRBJ2-2
abundance: NA
v_gene: TRBV7-2
d_gene: TRBD1
CDR3nt: TGTGCCAGCAGTTCGGACAGGGGCGTTCGGACCGGGGAGCTGTTTTTT
CDR3aa: CASSSDRGVRTGELFF

j_gene: TRBJ2-1
abundance: NA
v_gene: TRBV27
d_gene: TRBD2
CDR3nt: TGTGCCAGCAGTTTATTGGTAGGCAGGGAGGGAAAATACGAGCAGTTCTTC
CDR3aa: CASSLLVGREGKYEQFF

j_gene: TRBJ2-3
abundance: NA
v_gene: TRBV6-4
d_gene: NA
CDR3nt: TGTGCCAGCAGTGAGACTGACAGGTCTGGGGCAGATACGCAGTATTTT
CDR3aa: CASSETDRSGADTQYF

j_gene: TRBJ1-1
abundance: NA
v_gene: TRBV10-2
d_gene: TRBD1
CDR3nt: TGCGCCAGTAAACAGGGGGCCTGGTCAGGTACTGAAGCTTTCTTT
CDR3aa: CASKQGAWSGTEAFF

j_gene: TRBJ1-1
abundance: NA
v_gene: TRBV29-1
d_gene: TRBD1
CDR3nt: TGCAGCGTCGGGACAGGGGAAGGTGAAGCTTTCTTT
CDR3aa: CSVGTGEGEAFF

j_gene: TRBJ2-1
abundance: NA
v_gene: TRBV28
d_gene: NA
CDR3nt: TGTGCCAGCAGCTTGAGCGCCAGGGGAAATACGGGCAATGAGCAGTTCTTC
CDR3aa: CASSLSARGNTGNEQFF

j_gene: TRBJ1-1
abundance: NA
v_gene: TRBV6-5
d_gene: TRBD1
CDR3nt: TGTGCCAGCAGACGTCGACAGGGGGCCACTGAAGCTTTCTTT
CDR3aa: CASRRRQGATEAFF

j_gene: TRBJ1-1
abundance: few
v_gene: TRBV6-6
d_gene: TRBD1
CDR3nt: TGTGCCAGCAGGGGAAGGACAGGGGGCACTGAAGCTTTCTTT
CDR3aa: CASRGRTGGTEAFF

j_gene: TRBJ2-1
abundance: NA
v_gene: TRBV6-2/TRBV6-3
d_gene: NA
CDR3nt: TGTGCCAGCAGTTACCCTACCGCCGGGACTTCCTCCTACAATGAGCAGTTCTTC
CDR3aa: CASSYPTAGTSSYNEQFF

j_gene: TRBJ2-1
abundance: NA
v_gene: TRBV11-2
d_gene: TRBD2
CDR3nt: TGTGCCAGCAGCCGGACTAGGTACAATGAGCAGTTCTTC
CDR3aa: CASSRTRYNEQFF

j_gene: TRBJ2-1
abundance: NA
v_gene: TRBV7-2
d_gene: TRBD2
CDR3nt: TGTGCCAGCAGCGGACGTAGCGGGAGGGCCGGAAATGAGCAGTTCTTC
CDR3aa: CASSGRSGRAGNEQFF

j_gene: TRBJ1-1
abundance: few
v_gene: TRBV5-1
d_gene: NA
CDR3nt: TGCGCCAGCAGCTTTTCCTCAGGGAAAGCTGAAGCTTTCTTT
CDR3aa: CASSFSSGKAEAFF

j_gene: TRBJ2-7
abundance: NA
v_gene: TRBV10-3
d_gene: TRBD1
CDR3nt: TGTGCCATCAGTGAATCTCCGGGACAGTCCTACGAGCAGTACTTC
CDR3aa: CAISESPGQSYEQYF

j_gene: TRBJ2-7
abundance: NA
v_gene: TRBV10-3
d_gene: TRBD2
CDR3nt: TGTGCCATCAGTGAGTCGACTAGCGGGACCCCAGCCTACGAGCAGTACTTC
CDR3aa: CAISESTSGTPAYEQYF

j_gene: TRBJ2-2
abundance: NA
v_gene: TRBV7-9
d_gene: TRBD1
CDR3nt: TGTGCCAGCAGCTCCTGGGACAGGGAAACCGGGGAGCTGTTTTTT
CDR3aa: CASSSWDRETGELFF

j_gene: TRBJ1-2
abundance: few
v_gene: TRBV2
d_gene: NA
CDR3nt: TGTGCCAGCAGTGAACGCGGCAGGGGAACCTATGGCTACACCTTC
CDR3aa: CASSERGRGTYGYTF

j_gene: TRBJ1-5
abundance: NA
v_gene: TRBV4-1
d_gene: NA
CDR3nt: TGCGCCAGCAGCCAGGGCTACAATCAGCCCCAGCATTTT
CDR3aa: CASSQGYNQPQHF

j_gene: TRBJ2-5
abundance: NA
v_gene: TRBV7-2
d_gene: NA
CDR3nt: TGTGCCAGCAGCTTATACACGTCGAAAGAGACCCAGTACTTC
CDR3aa: CASSLYTSKETQYF

j_gene: TRBJ2-7
abundance: NA
v_gene: TRBV7-2
d_gene: TRBD2
CDR3nt: TGTGCCAGCAGCTTAGCGGGAGGGAACAAGTACTTC
CDR3aa: CASSLAGGNKYF

j_gene: TRBJ1-6
abundance: NA
v_gene: TRBV4-3
d_gene: NA
CDR3nt: TGCGCCAGCAGCCAAGATATAGGGGCGGATTCACCCCTCCACTTT
CDR3aa: CASSQDIGADSPLHF

j_gene: TRBJ2-6
abundance: NA
v_gene: TRBV18
d_gene: NA
CDR3nt: TGTGCCAGCTCACCAATCAGCTCTGGGGCCAACGTCCTGACTTTC
CDR3aa: CASSPISSGANVLTF

j_gene: TRBJ2-7
abundance: NA
v_gene: TRBV3-1/TRBV3-2
d_gene: NA
CDR3nt: TGTGCCAGCAGCCAAGGTCTACTTCTCTACGAGCAGTACTTC
CDR3aa: CASSQGLLLYEQYF

j_gene: TRBJ2-2
abundance: NA
v_gene: TRBV28
d_gene: TRBD1
CDR3nt: TGTGCCAGCAGGGGGGCAGGGGGAAACACCGGGGAGCTGTTTTTT
CDR3aa: CASRGAGGNTGELFF

j_gene: TRBJ2-3
abundance: NA
v_gene: TRBV5-6
d_gene: NA
CDR3nt: TGTGCCAGCAGCTTGGGAGCTCGCGGTGCAGATACGCAGTATTTT
CDR3aa: CASSLGARGADTQYF

j_gene: TRBJ2-7
abundance: NA
v_gene: TRBV20-1
d_gene: NA
CDR3nt: TGCAGTGCTAGTCAGGGAGGGGGGGCTACGTGGAGCTCCTACGAGCAGTACTTC
CDR3aa: CSASQGGGATWSSYEQYF

j_gene: TRBJ2-3
abundance: NA
v_gene: TRBV5-4
d_gene: TRBD1
CDR3nt: TGTGCCAGCAGCCCCAGAGGGACAGGGGGAGTTACGCAGTATTTT
CDR3aa: CASSPRGTGGVTQYF